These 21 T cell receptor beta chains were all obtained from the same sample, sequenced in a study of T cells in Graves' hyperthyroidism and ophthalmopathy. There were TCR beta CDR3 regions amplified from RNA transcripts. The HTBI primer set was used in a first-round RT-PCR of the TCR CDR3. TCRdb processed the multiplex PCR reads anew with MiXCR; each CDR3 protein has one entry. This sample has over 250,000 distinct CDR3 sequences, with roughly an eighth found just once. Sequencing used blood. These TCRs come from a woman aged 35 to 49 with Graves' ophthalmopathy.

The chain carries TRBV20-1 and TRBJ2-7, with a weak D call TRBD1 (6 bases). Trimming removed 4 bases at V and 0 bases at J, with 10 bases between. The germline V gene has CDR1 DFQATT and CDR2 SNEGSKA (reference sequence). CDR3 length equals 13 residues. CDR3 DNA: TGCAGTGCTAAACGGACAGTCTCCTACGAGCAGTACTTC. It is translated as CSAKRTVSYEQYF.

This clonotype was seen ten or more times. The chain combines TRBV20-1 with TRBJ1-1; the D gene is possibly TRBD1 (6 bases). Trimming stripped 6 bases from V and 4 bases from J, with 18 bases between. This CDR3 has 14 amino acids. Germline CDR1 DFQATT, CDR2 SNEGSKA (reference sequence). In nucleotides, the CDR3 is TGCAGTGCGCCAGAGACAGGCTACGCCACTGAAGCTTTCTTT. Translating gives CSAPETGYATEAFF.

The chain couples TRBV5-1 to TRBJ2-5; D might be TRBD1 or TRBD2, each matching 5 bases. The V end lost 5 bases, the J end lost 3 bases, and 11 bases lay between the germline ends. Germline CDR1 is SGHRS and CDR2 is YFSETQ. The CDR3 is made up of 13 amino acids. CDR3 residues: CASRAGTKETQYF. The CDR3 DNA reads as TGCGCCAGCAGAGCCGGGACCAAAGAGACCCAGTACTTC.

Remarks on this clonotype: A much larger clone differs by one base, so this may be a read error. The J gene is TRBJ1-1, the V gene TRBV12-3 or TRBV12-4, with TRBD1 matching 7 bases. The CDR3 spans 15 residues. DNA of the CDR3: TGTGCCAGCAGTTTAGCGCAGGGGGGTTGGGCTGAAGCTCTCTTT. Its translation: CASSLAQGGWAEALF.

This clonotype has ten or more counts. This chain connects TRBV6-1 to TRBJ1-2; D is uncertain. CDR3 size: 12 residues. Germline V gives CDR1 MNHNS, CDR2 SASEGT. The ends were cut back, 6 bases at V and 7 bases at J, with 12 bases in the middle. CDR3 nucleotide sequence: TGTGCCAGCAGCCCGGGCAGAGGTGGCTACACCTTC. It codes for CASSPGRGGYTF.

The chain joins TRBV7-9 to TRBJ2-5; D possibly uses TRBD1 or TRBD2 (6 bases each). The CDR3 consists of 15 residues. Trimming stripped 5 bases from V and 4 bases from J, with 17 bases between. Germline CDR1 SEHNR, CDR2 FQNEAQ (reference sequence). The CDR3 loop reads CASSTSRGPRETQYF. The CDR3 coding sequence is TGTGCCAGCAGCACCTCTCGGGGGCCCAGAGAGACCCAGTACTTC.

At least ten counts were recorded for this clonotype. This CDR3 is CASLGGATGELFF. Written as DNA, the CDR3 is TGTGCCAGCCTCGGGGGGGCGACCGGGGAGCTGTTTTTT. The V call is TRBV28, the J call TRBJ2-2, with 8 bases fitting TRBD2. The V and J ends lost 8 bases and 5 bases, in that order; junction bases with no gene match: 4. The CDR3 covers 13 residues. CDR1 is MDHEN and CDR2 is SYDVKM in the germline V gene.

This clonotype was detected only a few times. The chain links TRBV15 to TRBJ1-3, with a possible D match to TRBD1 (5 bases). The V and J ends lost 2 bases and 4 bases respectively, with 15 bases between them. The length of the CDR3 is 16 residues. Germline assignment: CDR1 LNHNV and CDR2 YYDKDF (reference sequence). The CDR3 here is CATSRTRDSWGNTIYF. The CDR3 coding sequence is TGTGCCACCAGCAGAACCCGGGACTCTTGGGGAAACACCATATATTTT.

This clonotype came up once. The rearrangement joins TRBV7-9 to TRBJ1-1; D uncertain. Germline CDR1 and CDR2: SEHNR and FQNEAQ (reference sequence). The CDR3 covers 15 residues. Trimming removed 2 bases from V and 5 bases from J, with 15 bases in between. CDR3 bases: TGTGCCAGCAGCTTATACAAGGCTGGTAGGACTGAAGCTTTCTTT. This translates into CASSLYKAGRTEAFF.

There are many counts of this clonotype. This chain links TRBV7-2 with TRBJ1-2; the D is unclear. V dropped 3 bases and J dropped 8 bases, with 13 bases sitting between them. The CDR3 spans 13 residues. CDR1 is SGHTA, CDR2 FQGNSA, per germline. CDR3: CASSFRQMEGYTF. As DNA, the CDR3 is TGTGCCAGCAGCTTCAGGCAAATGGAGGGCTACACCTTC.

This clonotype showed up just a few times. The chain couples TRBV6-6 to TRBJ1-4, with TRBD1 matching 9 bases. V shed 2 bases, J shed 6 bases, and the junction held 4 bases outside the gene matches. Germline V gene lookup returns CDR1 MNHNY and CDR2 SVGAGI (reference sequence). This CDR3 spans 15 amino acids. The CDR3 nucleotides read TGTGCCAGCAGTTACACAACAGGGGGCTATGAAAAACTGTTTTTT. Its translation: CASSYTTGGYEKLFF.

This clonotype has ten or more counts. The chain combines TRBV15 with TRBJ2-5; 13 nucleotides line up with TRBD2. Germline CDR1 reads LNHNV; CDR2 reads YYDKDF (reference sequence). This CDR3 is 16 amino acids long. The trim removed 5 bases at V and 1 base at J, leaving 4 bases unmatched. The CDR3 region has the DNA TGTGCCACCAGCCACGGACTAGCGGGGGTCCAAGAGACCCAGTACTTC. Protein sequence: CATSHGLAGVQETQYF.

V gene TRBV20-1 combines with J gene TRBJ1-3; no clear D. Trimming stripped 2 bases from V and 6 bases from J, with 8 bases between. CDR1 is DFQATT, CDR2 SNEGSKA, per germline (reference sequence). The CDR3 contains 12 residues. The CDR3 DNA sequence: TGCAGTGCTAGAAGCCGGATAAACACCATATATTTT. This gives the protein CSARSRINTIYF.

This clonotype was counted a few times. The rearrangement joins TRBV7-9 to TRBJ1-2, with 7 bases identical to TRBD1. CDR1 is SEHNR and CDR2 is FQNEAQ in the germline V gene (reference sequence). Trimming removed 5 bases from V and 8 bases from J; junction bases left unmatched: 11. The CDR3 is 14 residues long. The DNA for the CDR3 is TGTGCCAGCAGCCGTCCGGACAGGTTTGAGGGCTACACCTTC. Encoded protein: CASSRPDRFEGYTF.

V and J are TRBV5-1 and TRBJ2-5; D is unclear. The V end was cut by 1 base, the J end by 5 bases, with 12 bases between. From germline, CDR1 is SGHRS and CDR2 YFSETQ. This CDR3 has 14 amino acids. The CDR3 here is CASSLTLMRETQYF. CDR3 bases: TGCGCCAGCAGCTTGACACTCATGAGGGAGACCCAGTACTTC.

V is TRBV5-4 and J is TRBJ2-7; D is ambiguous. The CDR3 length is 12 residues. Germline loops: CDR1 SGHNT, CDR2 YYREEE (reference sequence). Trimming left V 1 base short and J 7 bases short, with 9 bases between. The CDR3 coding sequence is TGTGCCAGCAGCTTGTTCGCGAAAGAGCAGTACTTC. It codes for CASSLFAKEQYF.

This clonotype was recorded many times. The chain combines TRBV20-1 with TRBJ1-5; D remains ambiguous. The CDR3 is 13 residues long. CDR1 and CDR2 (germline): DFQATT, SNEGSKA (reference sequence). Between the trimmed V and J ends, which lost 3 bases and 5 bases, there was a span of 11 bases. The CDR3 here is CSASLIGHQPQHF. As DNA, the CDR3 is TGCAGTGCTAGTTTAATCGGGCATCAGCCCCAGCATTTT.

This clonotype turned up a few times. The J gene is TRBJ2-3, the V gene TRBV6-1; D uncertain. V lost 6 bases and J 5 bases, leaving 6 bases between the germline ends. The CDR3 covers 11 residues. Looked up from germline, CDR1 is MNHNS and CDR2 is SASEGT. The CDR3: CASRDLDTQYF. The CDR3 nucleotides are TGTGCCAGCAGGGACCTAGATACGCAGTATTTT.

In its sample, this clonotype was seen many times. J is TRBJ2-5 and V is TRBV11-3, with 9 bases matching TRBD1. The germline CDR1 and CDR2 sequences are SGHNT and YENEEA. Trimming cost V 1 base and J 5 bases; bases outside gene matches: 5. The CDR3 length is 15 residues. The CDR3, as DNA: TGTGCCAGCAGCTTAGGTACAGGGGGCGGTGAGACCCAGTACTTC. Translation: CASSLGTGGGETQYF.

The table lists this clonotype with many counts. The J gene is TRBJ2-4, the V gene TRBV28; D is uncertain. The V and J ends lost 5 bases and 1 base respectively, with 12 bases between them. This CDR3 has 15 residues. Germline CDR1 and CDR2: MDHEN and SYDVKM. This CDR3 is CASSPVRSAKNIQYF. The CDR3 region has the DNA TGTGCCAGCAGTCCGGTCCGGTCGGCCAAAAACATTCAGTACTTC.

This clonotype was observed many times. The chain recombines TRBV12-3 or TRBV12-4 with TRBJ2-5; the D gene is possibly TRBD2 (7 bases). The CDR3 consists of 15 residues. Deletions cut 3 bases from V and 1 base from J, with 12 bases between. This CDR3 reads CASSFLGGRQETQYF. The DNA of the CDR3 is TGTGCCAGCAGTTTCTTGGGGGGGCGCCAAGAGACCCAGTACTTC.